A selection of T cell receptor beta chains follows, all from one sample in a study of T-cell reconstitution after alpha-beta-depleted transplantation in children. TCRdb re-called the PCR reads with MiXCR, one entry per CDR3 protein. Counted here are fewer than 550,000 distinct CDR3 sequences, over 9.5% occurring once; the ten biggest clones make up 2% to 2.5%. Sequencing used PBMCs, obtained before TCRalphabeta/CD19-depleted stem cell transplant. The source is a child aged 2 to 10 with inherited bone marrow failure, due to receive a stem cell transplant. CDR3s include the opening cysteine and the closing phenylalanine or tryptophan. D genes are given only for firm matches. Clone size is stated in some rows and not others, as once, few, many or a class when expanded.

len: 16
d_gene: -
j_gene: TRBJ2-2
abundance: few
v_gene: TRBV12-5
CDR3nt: TGTGCTAGTGGTACCGACAGGTTCGCGAACACCGGGGAGCTGTTTTTT
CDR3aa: CASGTDRFANTGELFF

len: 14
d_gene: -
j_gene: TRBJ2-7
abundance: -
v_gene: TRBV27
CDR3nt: TGTGCCAGCAGTTTGAGTCAATTGGGAGGCGAGCAGTACTTC
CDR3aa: CASSLSQLGGEQYF

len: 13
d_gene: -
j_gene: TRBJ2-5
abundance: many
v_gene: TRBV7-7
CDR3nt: TGTGCTAGCAGCTTAACAGAAGAAGAGACCCAGTACTTC
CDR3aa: CASSLTEEETQYF

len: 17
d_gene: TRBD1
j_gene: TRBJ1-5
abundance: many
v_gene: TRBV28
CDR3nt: TGTGCCAGCAGCCCCATAGAGGGGACAGTTAGCAATCAGCCCCAGCATTTT
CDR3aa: CASSPIEGTVSNQPQHF

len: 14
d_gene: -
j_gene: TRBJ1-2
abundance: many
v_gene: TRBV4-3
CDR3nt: TGCGCCAGCAGCCAAAGGCTTCTTAACTATGGCTACACCTTC
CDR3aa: CASSQRLLNYGYTF

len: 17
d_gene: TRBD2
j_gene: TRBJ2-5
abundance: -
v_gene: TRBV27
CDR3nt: TGTGCCAGCAGGTCCCTCCGGACTAGCGGGGGGTCCACGACCCAGTACTTC
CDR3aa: CASRSLRTSGGSTTQYF

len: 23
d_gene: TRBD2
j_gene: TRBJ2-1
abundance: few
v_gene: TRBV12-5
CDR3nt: TGTGCTAGTGGTTTGGTACGGGAACTGGGCGGGGCCTCTGAGCGGGAGTTCGGGAATGAGCAGTTCTTC
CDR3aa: CASGLVRELGGASEREFGNEQFF

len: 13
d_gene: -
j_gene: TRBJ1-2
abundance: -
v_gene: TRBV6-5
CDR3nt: TGTGCCAGCAGCCAGGACAGTTTGCGAGGCTACACCTTC
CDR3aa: CASSQDSLRGYTF

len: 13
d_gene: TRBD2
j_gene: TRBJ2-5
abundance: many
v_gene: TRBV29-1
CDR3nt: TGCAGCGCTCTGGGACTAGCGGGAGAGACCCAGTACTTC
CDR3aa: CSALGLAGETQYF

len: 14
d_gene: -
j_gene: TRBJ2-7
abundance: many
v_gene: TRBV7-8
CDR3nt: TGTGCCAGCAGCGCCAGACTAGTTCCCTACGAGCAGTACTTC
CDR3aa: CASSARLVPYEQYF

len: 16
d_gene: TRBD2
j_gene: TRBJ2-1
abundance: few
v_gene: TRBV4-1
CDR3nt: TGCGCCAGCAGCCAGGTAGCGGGAGCAAACTACAATGAGCAGTTCTTC
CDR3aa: CASSQVAGANYNEQFF

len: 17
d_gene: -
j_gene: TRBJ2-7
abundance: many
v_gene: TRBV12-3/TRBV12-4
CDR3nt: TGTGCCAGCAGCTTAGATTATGATAGGGGGGCTCGCTACGAGCAGTACTTC
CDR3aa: CASSLDYDRGARYEQYF

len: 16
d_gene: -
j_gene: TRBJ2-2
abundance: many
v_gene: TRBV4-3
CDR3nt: TGCGCCAGCAGCCAAGAACTACTAGATAACACCGGGGAGCTGTTTTTT
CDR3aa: CASSQELLDNTGELFF

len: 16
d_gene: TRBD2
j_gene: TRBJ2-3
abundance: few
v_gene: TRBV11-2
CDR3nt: TGTGCCAGCAGCTTGGTAGCGGGCGTCGACACAGATACGCAGTATTTT
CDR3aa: CASSLVAGVDTDTQYF

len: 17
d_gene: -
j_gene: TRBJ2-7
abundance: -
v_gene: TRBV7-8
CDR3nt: TGTGCCAGCAGCTTATTGGGGGGGCGGGACGGGGTCTACGAGCAGTACTTC
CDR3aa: CASSLLGGRDGVYEQYF

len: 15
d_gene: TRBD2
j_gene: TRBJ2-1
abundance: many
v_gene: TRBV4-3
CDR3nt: TGCGCCAGCAGCCAATTTGGACTAGCGGGGGATGAGCAGTTCTTC
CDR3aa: CASSQFGLAGDEQFF

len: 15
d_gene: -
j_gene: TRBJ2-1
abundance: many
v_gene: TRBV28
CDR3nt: TGTGCCAGCAGTTTAGGAGGCCCGACCTACAATGAGCAGTTCTTC
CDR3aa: CASSLGGPTYNEQFF

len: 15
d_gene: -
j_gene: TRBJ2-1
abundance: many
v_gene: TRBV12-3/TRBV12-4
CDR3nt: TGTGCCAGCAGTTGGTCTCCTGCGGCTCACAATGAGCAGTTCTTC
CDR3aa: CASSWSPAAHNEQFF

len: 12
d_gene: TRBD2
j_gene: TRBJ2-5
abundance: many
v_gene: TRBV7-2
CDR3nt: TGTGCCAGCGGGCAGGGAGGGGAGACCCAGTACTTC
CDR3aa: CASGQGGETQYF

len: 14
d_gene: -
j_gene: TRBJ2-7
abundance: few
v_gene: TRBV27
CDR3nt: TGTGCCAGCAGTTTGACCGACGGTCCCTACGAGCAGTACTTC
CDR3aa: CASSLTDGPYEQYF

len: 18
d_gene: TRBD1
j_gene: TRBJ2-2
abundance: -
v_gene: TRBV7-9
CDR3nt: TGTGCCAGCAGCACCTGGACAGGGGCCCCACCCCGGACCGGGGAGCTGTTTTTT
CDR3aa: CASSTWTGAPPRTGELFF

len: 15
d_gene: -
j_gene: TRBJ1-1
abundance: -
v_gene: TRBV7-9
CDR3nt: TGTGCCAGCAGCTTAGACGGAGGGGGTCGGACTGAAGCTTTCTTT
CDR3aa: CASSLDGGGRTEAFF

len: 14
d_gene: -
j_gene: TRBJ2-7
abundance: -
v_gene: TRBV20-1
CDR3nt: TGCAGTGCTAGGATGGCGGGGAGCTCCTACGAGCAGTACTTC
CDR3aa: CSARMAGSSYEQYF

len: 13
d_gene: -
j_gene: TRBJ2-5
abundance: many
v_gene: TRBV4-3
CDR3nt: TGCGCCAGCAGCCAAGAGAGGTCCGGGACCCAGTACTTC
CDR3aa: CASSQERSGTQYF

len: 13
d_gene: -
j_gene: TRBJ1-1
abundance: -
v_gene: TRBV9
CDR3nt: TGTGCCAGCAGCGTTCCTGGGGACACTGAAGCTTTCTTT
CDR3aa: CASSVPGDTEAFF

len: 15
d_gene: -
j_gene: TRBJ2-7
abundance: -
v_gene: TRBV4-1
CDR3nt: TGCGCCAGCAGCCAGAGGACAGCGCCAACCTACGAGCAGTACTTC
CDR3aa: CASSQRTAPTYEQYF

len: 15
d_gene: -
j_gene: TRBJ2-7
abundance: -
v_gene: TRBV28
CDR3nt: TGTGCCAGCAGTAACCCTTACGGGGCTTCCTACGAGCAGTACTTC
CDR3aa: CASSNPYGASYEQYF

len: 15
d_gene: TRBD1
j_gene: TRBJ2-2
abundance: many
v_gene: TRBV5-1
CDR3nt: TGCGCCAGCAGAAGACAGGGGGCTGACACCGGGGAGCTGTTTTTT
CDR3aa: CASRRQGADTGELFF

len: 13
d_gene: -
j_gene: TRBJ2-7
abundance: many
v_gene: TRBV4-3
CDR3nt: TGCGCCAGCAGCCAAGGACTAGACTACGAGCAGTACTTC
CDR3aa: CASSQGLDYEQYF

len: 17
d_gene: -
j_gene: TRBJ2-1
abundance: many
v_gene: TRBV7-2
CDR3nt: TGTGCCAGCAGCTTTAAGTGGTCCGAAGTCTCCTACAATGAGCAGTTCTTC
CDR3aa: CASSFKWSEVSYNEQFF

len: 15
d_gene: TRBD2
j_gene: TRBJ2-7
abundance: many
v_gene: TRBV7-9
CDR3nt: TGTGCCAGCAGCGAGGGACTAGCGGGAATTCACGAGCAGTACTTC
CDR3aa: CASSEGLAGIHEQYF

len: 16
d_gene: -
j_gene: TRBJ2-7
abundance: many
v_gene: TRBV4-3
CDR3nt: TGCGCCAGCAGCCAAGAGATAACCGGGTATACGAGAGAGCAGTACTTC
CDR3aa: CASSQEITGYTREQYF

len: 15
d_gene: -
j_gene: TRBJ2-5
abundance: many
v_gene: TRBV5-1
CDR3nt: TGCGCCAGCAGCTTGGAAGGCGGGGTACAAGAGACCCAGTACTTC
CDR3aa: CASSLEGGVQETQYF

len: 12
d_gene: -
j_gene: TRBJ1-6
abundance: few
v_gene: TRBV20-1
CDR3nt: TGCAGTGCAGGTCCCAATAATTCACCCCTCCACTTT
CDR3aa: CSAGPNNSPLHF

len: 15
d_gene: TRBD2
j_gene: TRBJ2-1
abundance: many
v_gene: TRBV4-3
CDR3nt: TGCGCCAGCAGCCAAGTCTTACTAGCGGGCAATGAGCAGTTCTTC
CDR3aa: CASSQVLLAGNEQFF

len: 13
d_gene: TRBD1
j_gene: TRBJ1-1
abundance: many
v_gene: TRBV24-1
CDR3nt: TGTGCCACCAGTCCGGCAGGGGGCCCTGAAGCTTTCTTT
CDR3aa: CATSPAGGPEAFF

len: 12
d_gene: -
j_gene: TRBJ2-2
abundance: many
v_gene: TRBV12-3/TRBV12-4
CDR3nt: TGTGCCAGGGAGGATTACACCGGGGAGCTGTTTTTT
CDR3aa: CAREDYTGELFF

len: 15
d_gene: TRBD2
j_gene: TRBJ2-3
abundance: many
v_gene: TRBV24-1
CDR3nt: TGTGCCACCAGTGAAACTAGCGGGAGTGGAGATACGCAGTATTTT
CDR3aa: CATSETSGSGDTQYF

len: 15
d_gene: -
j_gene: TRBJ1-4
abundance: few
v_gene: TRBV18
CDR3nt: TGTGCCAGCTCACCAAGGGCCCTGAGAGGTGAAAAACTGTTTTTT
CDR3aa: CASSPRALRGEKLFF

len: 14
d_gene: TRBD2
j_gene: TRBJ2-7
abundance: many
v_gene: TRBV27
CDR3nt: TGTGCCAGCAGCCCCAGACTAGCGGGAGGCGAGCAGTACTTC
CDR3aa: CASSPRLAGGEQYF

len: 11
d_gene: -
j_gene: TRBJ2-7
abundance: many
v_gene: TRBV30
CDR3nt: TGTGCCTGGAGTAGGGCCGGAGAGCAGTACTTC
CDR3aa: CAWSRAGEQYF

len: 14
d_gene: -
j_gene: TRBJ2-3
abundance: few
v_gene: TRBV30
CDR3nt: TGTGCCTGGATGGTCCAGGTTAGCACAGATACGCAGTATTTT
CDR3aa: CAWMVQVSTDTQYF

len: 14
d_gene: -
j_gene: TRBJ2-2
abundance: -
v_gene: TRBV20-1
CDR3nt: TGCAGTGCCAGTGGACGGAGCAACACCGGGGAGCTGTTTTTT
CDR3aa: CSASGRSNTGELFF

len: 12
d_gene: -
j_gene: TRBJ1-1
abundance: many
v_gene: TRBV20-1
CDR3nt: TGCAGTGCTAGCTACGGGGGCACTGAAGCTTTCTTT
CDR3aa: CSASYGGTEAFF

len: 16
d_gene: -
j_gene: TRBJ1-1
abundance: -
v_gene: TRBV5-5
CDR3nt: TGTGCCAGCAGCTTGGAGCAGGGGATCTCCTACCCTGAAGCTTTCTTT
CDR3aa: CASSLEQGISYPEAFF

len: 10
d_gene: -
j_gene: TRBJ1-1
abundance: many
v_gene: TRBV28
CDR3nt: TGTGCCAGCACTCGGCCTGAAGCTTTCTTT
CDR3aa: CASTRPEAFF

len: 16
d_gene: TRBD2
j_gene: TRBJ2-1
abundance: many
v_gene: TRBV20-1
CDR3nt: TGCAGTGCTAGAGACGTAGCGGGAATCTCCTACAATGAGCAGTTCTTC
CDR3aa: CSARDVAGISYNEQFF

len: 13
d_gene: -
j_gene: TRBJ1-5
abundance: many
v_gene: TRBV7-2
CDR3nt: TGTGCCAGCAGCTTCTGGGGGGGTCAGCCCCAGCATTTT
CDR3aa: CASSFWGGQPQHF